This T cell receptor beta chain derives from a study of blood T cell repertoires in COVID-19. Study overall: Italy, Spain and the United States were the sources of the convalescent and acute COVID-19 samples. T cells, B-cell-depleted T cells, or PBMCs supplied cDNA or gDNA.

This clone was detected only a few times. Germline loops: CDR1 MNHEY, CDR2 SVGEGT. Between the trimmed V and J ends, which lost 5 bases and 4 bases, there was a span of 15 bases. This CDR3 comprises 16 residues. Under the authors' procedure: Amplification of reference gene primers was used by the study to estimate nucleated cell counts. Some clones are missing from TCRdb's copy, which holds only in-frame ones; the method was immunoSEQ multiplex PCR. That table supplies the V and J calls and clone size; D and trimming were determined from the DNA. The table has around 300,000 clones, approximately 82% seen once.

The specimen was peripheral blood. This sequence joins TRBV6-2 or TRBV6-3 and TRBJ1-6; possible D gene TRBD1, 6 bases. The TCR was taken from a man aged 25 to 40 with active or convalescent COVID-19. The CDR3 nucleotides read TGTGCCAGCAGTCCGCGACAGGCTTCTTATAATTCACCCCTCCACTTT. Residues: CASSPRQASYNSPLHF.